This T cell receptor beta chain was sequenced for a study of cytomegalovirus exposure and HLA in healthy donors. Background on the study: Earlier, approximately 110 million unique TCR beta sequences were recovered from 170 million or so T cells by an analysis.

Findings and limits, study-wide: Researchers counted around 180 TCR beta chains as cytomegalovirus-associated.

PCR used 60 Vbeta primers and 13 Jbeta primers. Generated by immunoSEQ multiplex PCR, the TCRdb table keeps only in-frame clones and is missing some. The data hold roughly 80,000 clones, with 65% to 70% observed a single time. Note on this clone: Its antigen is unidentified.

Sequencing used PBMCs. This receptor was obtained from a woman aged 45-60 years in good health and CMV-seropositive.

The CDR3 coding sequence is TGTGCCAGCAGCGGTGGCTCGAACACTGAAGCTTTCTTT. This translates into CASSGGSNTEAFF. V usage is TRBV7-9 and J usage is TRBJ1-1, with D unclear. The germline gives CDR1 SEHNR, CDR2 FQNEAQ (reference sequence). Trimming shortened V by 5 bases and J by 1 base, and 8 bases separated the two germline ends. CDR3 length equals 13 residues.